The TCR beta chain described here comes from a study of OX40 agonist ivuxolimab in advanced cancers. Findings and limits, study-wide: Among the lowest levels of clonal expansion were found in partial responders at 0.1-3.0 mg/kg. The mean number of expanded clones was higher in CD8+ T cells than in CD4+. Clonal expansion from baseline to week 6 occurred in both CD4+ and CD8+ T cells.

This clone was detected only a few times. What it recognizes is unknown. One end of the junction does not line up with germline, which may come from a read error. Germline loops: CDR1 SGHKS, CDR2 YYEKEE (reference sequence). This CDR3 comprises 16 residues. Assay used: immunoSEQ multiplex PCR; TCRdb lists only in-frame clones, some missing. This sample has roughly 60,000 clones, with roughly four fifths found just once. The sequence derives from an adult with an advanced solid tumor such as melanoma, head and neck, liver or kidney cancer. The chain links TRBV5-5 to TRBJ1-1, with D maybe TRBD1 (5 bases). This specimen was CD4+ or CD8+ T cells sorted from blood, taken in a trial of the OX40 agonist ivuxolimab. The CDR3 DNA is TGTGGCAGCAGCCTCCGCAGGGATATAATGAACACTGAAGCTTTCTTT. This encodes CGSSLRRDIMNTEAFF. Filled out from reference TRBV5-5 and TRBJ1-1, the complete variable domain reads DAGVTQSPTHLIKTRGQQVTLRCSPISGHKSVSWYQQVLGQGPQFIFQYYEKEERGRGNFPDRFSARQFPNYSSELNVNALLLGDSALYLCGSSLRRDIMNTEAFFGQGTRLTVV.